This TCR beta chain was captured in a study of blood T cells in healthy people across ages. V shed 5 bases, J shed 5 bases, and the junction held 2 bases outside the gene matches. Germline V gene lookup returns CDR1 MNHNS and CDR2 SASEGT. This CDR3 contains 12 residues. A J-beta primer mix and a sample-barcoded 5' primer were used in a second PCR of about 6 to 12 cycles. One entry per CDR3 protein results from TCRdb running MiXCR on the 5' RACE reads. The profile covers about 620,000 distinct CDR3 sequences, with about 21% appearing a single time and 3% to 4% taken by the ten largest. This clonotype was observed at least ten times. The antigen is undetermined. The study recruited healthy Caucasian donors from Russia who were aged roughly 6 to 95. Study observations and caveats: Strong correlation existed between TCR beta diversity and naive T cell percentage. Both naive CD4+ cell counts and diversity were greater in long-lived donors than in aged donors. Unsorted PBMCs blocked a conclusive comparison of naive and antigen-experienced cells.

Sequenced: blood. The rearrangement links TRBV6-1 to TRBJ2-5; 7 nucleotides line up with TRBD1. The sequence derives from a man between 65 and 85 years old in good health. CDR3 protein: CASSIQGETQYF. The CDR3 coding sequence is TGTGCCAGCAGTATACAGGGGGAGACCCAGTACTTC.